This T cell receptor beta chain was profiled in a study of blood T cell repertoires in COVID-19. The overall study: Collection of acute and convalescent COVID-19 samples took place in the United States, Italy and Spain. Sample material is recorded as cDNA or gDNA derived from T cells, B-cell-depleted T cells, or PBMCs.

V gave up 5 bases and J gave up 0 bases, with 14 bases separating them. Germline lookup yields CDR1 SEHNR and CDR2 FQNEAQ (reference sequence). The CDR3 sequence is 16 residues long. The authors' processing: Scientists estimated how many nucleated cells there were by amplifying reference gene primers. Data came from immunoSEQ multiplex PCR; TCRdb stores just in-frame clones and leaves some out. V, J and clone size derive from that table, while D and trimming were established from the DNA sequence. Among 250,000 to 300,000 clones listed, approximately 90% were seen once. Sequenced input: peripheral blood. V usage is TRBV7-9 and J usage is TRBJ1-3; the D gene is possibly TRBD1 (6 bases). This sequence was found in a woman aged 40-49 years with acute or convalescent COVID-19. The CDR3 DNA reads TGTGCCAGCAGCCCTTCGGTGGACAGCTCTGGAAACACCATATATTTT. Its translation is CASSPSVDSSGNTIYF. Drawing the rest from reference TRBV7-9 and TRBJ1-3, the complete variable domain is DTGVSQNPRHKITKRGQNVTFRCDPISEHNRLYWYRQTLGQGPEFLTYFQNEAQLEKSRLLSDRFSAERPKGSFSTLEIQRTEQGDSAMYLCASSPSVDSSGNTIYFGEGSWLTVV.